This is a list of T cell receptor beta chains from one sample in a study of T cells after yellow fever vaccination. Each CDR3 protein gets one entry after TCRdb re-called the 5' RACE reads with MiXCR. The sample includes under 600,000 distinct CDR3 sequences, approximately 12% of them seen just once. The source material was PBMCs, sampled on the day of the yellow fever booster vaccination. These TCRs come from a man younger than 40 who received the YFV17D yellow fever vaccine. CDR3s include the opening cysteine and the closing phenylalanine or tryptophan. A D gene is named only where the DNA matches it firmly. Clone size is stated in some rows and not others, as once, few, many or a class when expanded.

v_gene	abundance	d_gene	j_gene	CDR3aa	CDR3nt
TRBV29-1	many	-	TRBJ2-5	CSVEGPLEETQYF	TGCAGCGTTGAAGGGCCTCTAGAAGAGACCCAGTACTTC
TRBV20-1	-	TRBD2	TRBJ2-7	CSARAGLAGYEQYF	TGCAGTGCTAGAGCCGGACTAGCGGGCTACGAGCAGTACTTC
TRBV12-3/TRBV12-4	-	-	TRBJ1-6	CASSITGSGSPLHF	TGTGCCAGCAGTATAACAGGGTCGGGTTCACCCCTCCACTTT
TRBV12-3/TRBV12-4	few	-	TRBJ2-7	CASRLESGSYEQYF	TGTGCCAGCAGGTTGGAGTCGGGCTCCTACGAGCAGTACTTC
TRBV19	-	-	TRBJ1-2	CASSTSFYGYTF	TGTGCCAGTAGTACTTCGTTCTATGGCTACACCTTC
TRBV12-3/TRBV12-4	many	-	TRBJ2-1	CASSQGLDLNEQFF	TGTGCCAGCAGTCAAGGACTGGACCTCAATGAGCAGTTCTTC
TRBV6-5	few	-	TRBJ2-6	CASSYLRDLSGANVLTF	TGTGCCAGCAGTTACCTTCGGGACTTATCGGGGGCCAACGTCCTGACTTTC
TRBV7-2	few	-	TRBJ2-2	CASSLTGSTGELFF	TGTGCCAGCAGCTTAACCGGGAGCACCGGGGAGCTGTTTTTT
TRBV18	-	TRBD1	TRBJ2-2	CASSPGTETNTGELFF	TGTGCCAGCTCACCGGGGACAGAGACGAACACCGGGGAGCTGTTTTTT
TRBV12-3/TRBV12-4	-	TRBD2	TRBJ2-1	CASSPWGSGTSAYNEQFF	TGTGCCAGCAGTCCGTGGGGATCCGGGACTAGCGCGTACAATGAGCAGTTCTTC
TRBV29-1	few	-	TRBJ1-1	CSVGAADLNTEAFF	TGCAGCGTTGGTGCAGCGGACTTGAACACTGAAGCTTTCTTT
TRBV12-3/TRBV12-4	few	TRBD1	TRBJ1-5	CASSSTGGFQPQHF	TGTGCCAGCAGTTCGACAGGGGGCTTTCAGCCCCAGCATTTT
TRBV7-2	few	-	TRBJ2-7	CASSYHGTYEQYF	TGTGCCAGCAGCTATCATGGGACCTACGAGCAGTACTTC
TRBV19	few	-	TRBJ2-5	CASSRSSEETQYF	TGTGCCAGTAGTCGGAGCTCGGAAGAGACCCAGTACTTC
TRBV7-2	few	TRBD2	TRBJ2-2	CASSFLAGMNTGELFF	TGTGCCAGCAGCTTCTTAGCGGGGATGAACACCGGGGAGCTGTTTTTT
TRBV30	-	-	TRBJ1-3	CAWSGDFGNTIYF	TGTGCCTGGAGTGGGGACTTCGGAAACACCATATATTTT
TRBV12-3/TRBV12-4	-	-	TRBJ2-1	CASSQTTIEGYEQFF	TGTGCCAGCAGTCAGACGACCATAGAGGGGTATGAGCAGTTCTTC
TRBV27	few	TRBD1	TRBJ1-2	CASSFLPGTEGYTF	TGTGCCAGCAGTTTCTTACCAGGGACAGAAGGCTACACCTTC
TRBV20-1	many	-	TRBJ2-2	CSVGHGELFF	TGCAGTGTGGGGCACGGGGAGCTGTTTTTT
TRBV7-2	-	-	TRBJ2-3	CASSESRLGQYF	TGTGCCAGCAGCGAATCCAGGTTGGGGCAGTATTTT
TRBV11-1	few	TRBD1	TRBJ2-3	CASSLEAWSNRGSTDTQYF	TGTGCCAGCAGCTTAGAGGCCTGGTCTAACAGGGGAAGCACAGATACGCAGTATTTT
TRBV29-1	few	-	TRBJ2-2	CSAESGLRTGELFF	TGCAGCGCTGAATCCGGGTTGAGAACCGGGGAGCTGTTTTTT
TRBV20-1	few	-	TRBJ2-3	CSTGTADTQYF	TGCAGCACAGGGACCGCAGATACGCAGTATTTT
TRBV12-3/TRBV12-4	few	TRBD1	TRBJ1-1	CASSYTTGTANTEAFF	TGTGCCAGCAGTTATACTACCGGGACAGCTAACACTGAAGCTTTCTTT
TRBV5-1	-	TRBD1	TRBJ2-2	CASSSGTGTTGELFF	TGCGCCAGCAGCTCCGGGACAGGGACAACCGGGGAGCTGTTTTTT
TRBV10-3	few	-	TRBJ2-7	CAISDLLKTGEQYF	TGTGCCATCAGTGATCTTCTTAAAACGGGCGAGCAGTACTTC
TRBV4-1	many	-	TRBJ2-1	CASRGMGLRVNNEQFF	TGCGCCAGCAGGGGAATGGGACTTCGGGTAAACAATGAGCAGTTCTTC
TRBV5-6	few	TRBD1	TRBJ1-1	CASSLTGAPEAFF	TGTGCCAGCAGCCTCACAGGGGCTCCTGAAGCTTTCTTT
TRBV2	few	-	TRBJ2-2	CASSEWWENTGELFF	TGTGCCAGCAGTGAATGGTGGGAGAACACCGGGGAGCTGTTTTTT
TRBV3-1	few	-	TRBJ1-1	CASSQANRRAFF	TGTGCCAGCAGCCAAGCGAACCGGCGAGCTTTCTTT
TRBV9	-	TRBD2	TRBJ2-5	CASSIGTSGPSKGTQYF	TGTGCCAGCAGCATTGGGACTAGCGGCCCGAGCAAGGGGACCCAGTACTTC
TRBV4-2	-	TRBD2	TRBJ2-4	CASPRPGTSGNHPRDIQYF	TGTGCCAGCCCGCGTCCCGGGACTAGCGGGAACCACCCGAGGGACATTCAGTACTTC
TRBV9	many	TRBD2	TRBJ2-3	CASSATGGTPDTQYF	TGTGCCAGCAGCGCAACGGGAGGTACACCAGATACGCAGTATTTT
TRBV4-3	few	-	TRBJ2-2	CASSQEWEGGGYTGELFF	TGCGCCAGCAGCCAAGAATGGGAGGGAGGGGGCTACACCGGGGAGCTGTTTTTT
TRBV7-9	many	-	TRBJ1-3	CARGGVEAGNTIYF	TGTGCCAGAGGGGGAGTGGAGGCTGGAAACACCATATATTTT
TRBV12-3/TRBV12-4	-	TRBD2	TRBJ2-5	CASSLEPGGETQYF	TGTGCCAGCAGTTTAGAGCCGGGGGGGGAGACCCAGTACTTC
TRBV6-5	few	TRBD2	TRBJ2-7	CASSYSLAGGSYEQYF	TGTGCCAGCAGTTACTCCCTAGCGGGGGGTTCCTACGAGCAGTACTTC
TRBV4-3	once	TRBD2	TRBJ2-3	CASSHLPGTNGSMDTQYF	TGCGCCAGCAGCCACCTCCCTGGGACTAACGGGAGCATGGATACGCAGTATTTT
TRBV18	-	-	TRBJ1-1	CASSPPSVNTEAFF	TGTGCCAGCTCACCACCGTCCGTCAACACTGAAGCTTTCTTT
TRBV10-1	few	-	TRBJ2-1	CASSESETGRQFF	TGCGCCAGCAGTGAGTCTGAAACGGGAAGACAGTTCTTC
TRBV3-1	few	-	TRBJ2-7	CASSQYRGSYYEQYF	TGTGCCAGCAGCCAATACCGTGGCTCCTACTACGAGCAGTACTTC
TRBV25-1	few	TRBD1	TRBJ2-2	CASSQTAGGTGELFF	TGTGCCAGCAGTCAAACCGCAGGGGGCACCGGGGAGCTGTTTTTT
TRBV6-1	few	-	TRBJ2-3	CASSPVVRATQYF	TGTGCCAGCAGCCCCGTTGTCAGAGCTACGCAGTATTTT
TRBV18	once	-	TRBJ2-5	CASSPPLGVGETQYF	TGTGCCAGCTCACCACCCCTCGGAGTTGGAGAGACCCAGTACTTC
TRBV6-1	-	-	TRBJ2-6	CASLGPSGANVLTF	TGTGCCAGCTTAGGACCATCTGGGGCCAACGTCCTGACTTTC
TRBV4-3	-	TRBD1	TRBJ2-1	CASSQGTGVSVSNEQFF	TGCGCCAGCAGCCAAGGGACAGGGGTTTCGGTATCCAATGAGCAGTTCTTC